This T cell receptor beta chain was found in a study of T cell clusters in autoimmune cytopenias. Germline CDR1 and CDR2: SGHVS and FNYEAQ. CDR3 length: 13 residues. Roughly 40,000 genome equivalents of blood DNA were amplified for TRB. One tube held mixed TRB-A and TRB-B primer pools for touch-down PCR. After re-calling the multiplex PCR reads, TCRdb lists one entry per CDR3 protein, DNA absent. The specimen's table records more than 6,000 distinct CDR3 sequences. The same specimen was also included in a second study, on T cell repertoires in aging, cancer and after chemotherapy.

J is TRBJ1-2 and V is TRBV7-6; without DNA, the TCRdb call of TRBD1 cannot be checked. This clonotype was sampled from a human donor in good health. The sequenced sample was peripheral blood. This CDR3 is CASSLTDRDGYTF. The entire variable domain, with the rest obtained from reference TRBV7-6 and TRBJ1-2, is as follows: GAGVSQSPRYKVTKRGQDVALRCDPISGHVSLYWYRQALGQGPEFLTYFNYEAQQDKSGLPNDRFSAERPEGSISTLTIQRTEQRDSAMYRCASSLTDRDGYTFGSGTRLTVV.